A selection of T cell receptor beta chains follows, all from one sample in a study of blood T cell repertoires in COVID-19. Libraries were prepared by immunoSEQ multiplex PCR; TCRdb keeps only in-frame clonotypes and omits some of them. The sample comprises about 270,000 clones, roughly 85% of which are singletons, and about 9.1% rests with the top ten. Sample: PBMCs or T cells enriched from blood (not recorded which). The origin of the receptors is a woman aged 45 to 65 with acute COVID-19. The CDR3 runs from the conserved cysteine through the conserved F or W. Rows may omit the clone size; those that give it use once, few, many or a size class.

J gene,V gene,clone size,CDR3 protein
TRBJ2-2,TRBV11-3,.,CASSPGGSGGELFF
TRBJ1-2,TRBV19,.,CASSPDRDDGYTF
TRBJ1-5,TRBV6-2/TRBV6-3,.,CASSPVATGSNQPQHF
TRBJ1-5,TRBV16,few,CASSQGTGLQPQHF
TRBJ1-2,TRBV6-5,.,CASMQRQGPYGYTF
TRBJ2-1,TRBV7-2,.,CASSLRGRDDEQFF
TRBJ2-2,TRBV18,.,CASSPQGANTGELFF
TRBJ1-2,TRBV19,.,CASSPQGKGYGYTF
TRBJ1-2,TRBV6-2/TRBV6-3,.,CASSYLDRGRNYGYTF
TRBJ2-5,TRBV18,.,CASSGQTQETQYF
TRBJ1-1,TRBV20-1,.,CSASSRVGYTEAFF
TRBJ1-2,TRBV6-2/TRBV6-3,.,CASSYGGTGADYGYTF
TRBJ2-3,TRBV7-2,once,CASSLVREDTQYF
TRBJ1-1,TRBV11-2,.,CASSFSDLGGEAFF
TRBJ1-2,TRBV4-3,.,CASSPTPGARGYTF
TRBJ1-6,TRBV6-2/TRBV6-3,.,CASSYTGAYNSPLHF
TRBJ2-2,TRBV3-1/TRBV3-2,.,CASSQRDRGGTGELFF
TRBJ2-7,TRBV29-1,.,CSVEEGTGVSEQYF
TRBJ2-1,TRBV18,.,CASSLSRVLTYNEQFF
TRBJ2-5,TRBV5-6,.,CASSPSAGGRKETQYF
TRBJ1-2,TRBV25-1,.,CASSDGQGRHYGYTF
TRBJ1-2,TRBV30,.,CAWSIGGFNYGYTF
TRBJ1-5,TRBV30,.,CAWSGGGTVKGQPQHF
TRBJ2-5,TRBV5-4,.,CASSPSEGGPKETQYF
TRBJ1-4,TRBV7-2,many,CASTLTGARSYEKLFF
TRBJ2-7,TRBV19,.,CASSLLLGEGYEQYF
TRBJ2-1,TRBV6-2/TRBV6-3,.,CASSPSGPGVHEQFF
TRBJ1-2,TRBV4-3,.,CASSQRTGGNYGYTF
TRBJ1-4,TRBV3-1/TRBV3-2,.,CASSQEGRLEKLFF
TRBJ2-1,TRBV4-3,.,CASSQDPLAGFNEQFF
TRBJ2-3,TRBV19,.,CASRARLASFEDTQYF
TRBJ1-1,TRBV12-3/TRBV12-4,.,CASSLRVTEAFF
TRBJ2-2,TRBV7-2,.,CASSLEWGRGTGELFF
TRBJ1-2,TRBV18,.,CASSPGLIMEGYTF
TRBJ1-2,TRBV7-2,few,CASSFQGRAYGYTF
TRBJ1-4,TRBV20-1,.,CSASKGTTNEKLFF
TRBJ1-5,TRBV5-8,.,CASSLRDNQPQHF
TRBJ2-2,TRBV6-5,.,CASRSQGFTGELFF
TRBJ2-5,TRBV3-1/TRBV3-2,.,CASSQDTRPDGGQYF
TRBJ1-4,TRBV19,.,CASYSGTGAILNEKLFF
TRBJ2-3,TRBV3-1/TRBV3-2,.,CASSQVLSTDTQYF
TRBJ1-1,TRBV11-2,.,CASSAPAFAMNTEAFF
TRBJ1-1,TRBV11-2,.,CASSARGQINTEAFF
TRBJ1-1,TRBV7-2,once,CAIRKDRGHTEAFF
TRBJ1-1,TRBV30,few,CAWREGANTEAFF
TRBJ1-1,TRBV10-1,.,CASSPGQLNTEAFF
TRBJ1-1,TRBV25-1,once,CASSESGNTEAFF
TRBJ2-1,TRBV3-1/TRBV3-2,.,CASSQVAALNNEQFF
TRBJ2-5,TRBV7-2,.,CASSRTGSREETQYF